The 19 T cell receptor beta chains below come from one sample, sequenced in a study of neurological immune-mediated disorders (dated by TCRdb to the late 2010s). Library method: 5' RACE. The instrument given in TCRdb is Illumina HiSeq 2500. TCRdb took the public reads, trimmed them with fastp at Q25, ran MiXCR for clone calling and kept in-frame beta chains. Identical CDR3 proteins give one entry, which carries the most common genes and DNA. Counted in this sample were tens of thousands of distinct CDR3 sequences; 10% to 15% of them appeared once. The ten top clones hold around 1.3% of the sample. The source material was PBMCs. The receptors originated from a female donor in good health.

This clonotype was recorded at least ten times. The chain carries TRBV5-1 and TRBJ2-3; either TRBD1 or TRBD2 may supply D (5 bases each). The CDR3 spans 13 residues. CDR1 and CDR2 from the germline V gene are SGHRS and YFSETQ. Trimming pared 2 bases from V and 4 bases from J, leaving 8 bases between. In DNA form, the CDR3 reads TGCGCCAGCAGCTTTGGGGACCCAGATACGCAGTATTTT. It codes for CASSFGDPDTQYF.

Many counts were recorded for this clonotype. The chain employs TRBV9 and TRBJ2-7; maybe TRBD2 (6 bases). This CDR3 has 14 amino acids. V lost 2 bases and J lost 3, with 12 bases in between. CDR1 and CDR2 (germline): SGDLS, YYNGEE. In nucleotides, the CDR3 is TGTGCCAGCAGCGTCGATAGCGGCTTCTACGAGCAGTACTTC. This sequence encodes CASSVDSGFYEQYF.

This clonotype has at least ten counts. V is TRBV12-3 or TRBV12-4 and J is TRBJ1-3; D ambiguous. V gave up 6 bases and J gave up 0 bases, with 15 bases separating them. The CDR3 contains 16 residues. The CDR3 DNA reads TGTGCCAGCAGCCCTGACCGCTTTAGCTCTGGAAACACCATATATTTT. Its translation: CASSPDRFSSGNTIYF.

The V and J genes are TRBV10-3 and TRBJ2-7; 9 nucleotides align to TRBD2. With V trimmed by 0 bases and J by 1 base, 1 base remained unmatched. The CDR3 is 15 amino acids. Per the germline V gene, CDR1 is ENHRY and CDR2 is SYGVKD. The CDR3 sequence is CAISESSGRSYEQYF. In DNA, the CDR3 is TGTGCCATCAGTGAGTCAAGCGGGAGGTCCTACGAGCAGTACTTC.

Ten or more counts support this clonotype. The rearrangement links TRBV6-5 to TRBJ1-6; TRBD1 agrees at 10 bases. The CDR3 contains 13 residues. After removal of 6 bases from V and 9 bases from J, the junction contained 2 bases not matched to a gene. Per the germline V gene, CDR1 is MNHEY and CDR2 is SVGAGI. CDR3 coding DNA: TGTGCCAGCAGAGGGGACAGGGGTTCACCCCTCCACTTT. Its translation: CASRGDRGSPLHF.

This clonotype was recorded a few times. The gene calls are TRBV14 and TRBJ2-7; no firm D call. Per germline, CDR1 SGHDN and CDR2 FVKESK. Trimming cost V 1 base and J 3 bases, with 10 bases left between them. The CDR3 consists of 14 residues. CDR3 protein: CASSQGERRYEQYF. CDR3 coding DNA: TGTGCCAGCAGCCAAGGGGAAAGACGCTACGAGCAGTACTTC.

V usage is TRBV24-1 and J usage is TRBJ2-3; tentatively, D is TRBD1 (7 bases). Germline values: CDR1 KGHDR, CDR2 SFDVKD. CDR3 length: 14 residues. V was clipped by 4 bases and J by 4 bases, with 11 bases between them. CDR3 DNA sequence: TGTGCCACCAGTGAACGGGGGACAGCAGATACGCAGTATTTT. It translates to CATSERGTADTQYF.

This clonotype was seen at least ten times. The J gene is TRBJ2-3, the V gene TRBV7-9; no definite D call. The V end was cut by 5 bases, the J end by 1 base, with 13 bases between. Germline V gene sequence: CDR1 SEHNR, CDR2 FQNEAQ (reference sequence). The CDR3 sequence is 15 residues long. The CDR3 region is CASSPTSLGTDTQYF. As DNA, the CDR3 is TGTGCCAGCAGCCCAACCTCTCTCGGCACAGATACGCAGTATTTT.

This clonotype was counted many times. V and J are TRBV10-3 and TRBJ1-2; 8 positions match TRBD1. V gave up 6 bases and J gave up 6 bases; unmatched junction bases: 12. This CDR3 is 15 amino acids long. Germline CDR1 ENHRY, CDR2 SYGVKD. The CDR3 spells CAISRSGTGGHGYTF. The DNA of the CDR3 is TGTGCCATCAGCCGAAGCGGGACAGGAGGCCATGGCTACACCTTC.

There are many counts of this clonotype. The rearrangement uses TRBV5-6 and TRBJ2-7; TRBD1 matches 8 bases. The ends lost 7 bases at V and 5 bases at J; junction bases unmatched: 5. CDR3 length: 12 residues. Germline V CDR1 and CDR2: SGHDT, YYEEEE. The CDR3 sequence is CASGQGGDEQYF. The CDR3 nucleotides read TGTGCCAGCGGACAGGGAGGCGACGAGCAGTACTTC.

Many counts were recorded for this clonotype. V is TRBV27 and J is TRBJ2-7, with D unresolved. The CDR3 has 14 amino acids. Germline V CDR1 and CDR2: MNHEY, SMNVEV (reference sequence). The ends were cut back, 5 bases at V and 0 bases at J, with 11 bases in the middle. Here the CDR3 reads CASSPGLSSYEQYF. The CDR3, as DNA: TGTGCCAGCAGTCCTGGGCTTAGCTCCTACGAGCAGTACTTC.

This clonotype was seen repeatedly, ten times or more. This chain joins TRBV20-1 and TRBJ1-1; tentatively, D is TRBD1 (5 bases). This CDR3 has 12 residues. V lost 1 base, J lost 4 bases, and 7 bases lay in between. Germline CDR1 reads DFQATT; CDR2 reads SNEGSKA (reference sequence). The CDR3 protein is CSARGRGTEAFF. CDR3 nucleotide sequence: TGCAGTGCTAGAGGGAGGGGCACTGAAGCTTTCTTT.

At least ten counts were recorded for this clonotype. This rearrangement joins TRBV19 to TRBJ1-2, with 9 bases aligning to TRBD1. CDR1 is LNHDA, CDR2 SQIVND, per germline (reference sequence). CDR3 size: 15 residues. Unmatched junction bases numbered 8, after V lost 5 bases and J lost 4 bases. In DNA, the CDR3 is TGTGCCAGTAGTCGCCGGGACAGGGCCTCCTATGGCTACACCTTC. It yields the protein CASSRRDRASYGYTF. The whole variable domain, filled in from reference TRBV19 and TRBJ1-2, reads DGGITQSPKYLFRKEGQNVTLSCEQNLNHDAMYWYRQDPGQGLRLIYYSQIVNDFQKGDIAEGYSVSREKKESFPLTVTSAQKNPTAFYLCASSRRDRASYGYTFGSGTRLTVV.

About this clonotype itself: It may be a read error: a sequence one base away is much more abundant. The chain links TRBV29-1 to TRBJ2-6, with D perhaps given as TRBD1 or TRBD2 (9 bases each). The length of the CDR3 is 16 residues. CDR1 SQVTM and CDR2 ANQGSEA come from the germline V gene. Written as DNA, the CDR3 is TGCAGCGTCGAGGGGACAGGGATAGCGGGGGCCAACATCCTGACTTTC. Its translation is CSVEGTGIAGANILTF. The entire variable domain, with the rest obtained from reference TRBV29-1 and TRBJ2-6, is as follows: SAVISQKPSRDICQRGTSLTIQCQVDSQVTMMFWYRQQPGQSLTLIATANQGSEATYESGFVIDKFPISRPNLTFSTLTVSNMSPEDSSIYLCSVEGTGIAGANILTFGAGSRLTVL.

This clonotype has a count of ten or more. The chain is built from TRBV10-2 and TRBJ1-1; TRBD1 is a possible D gene (6 bases). CDR3 length equals 14 residues. Deletions cut 8 bases from V and 3 bases from J, with 16 bases between. From germline, CDR1 is WSHSY and CDR2 SAAADI. CDR3 DNA sequence: TGCGCCAGCCGAAGGGGGGGCGCGGACACTGAAGCTTTCTTT. Its protein is CASRRGGADTEAFF.

This clonotype appeared many times. The chain uses TRBV6-2 or TRBV6-3 and TRBJ2-5; D possibly corresponds to TRBD1 (6 bases). This CDR3 region has 14 residues. From germline, CDR1 is MNHEY and CDR2 SVGEGT. V was clipped by 6 bases and J by 2 bases, with 13 bases between them. The CDR3 coding sequence is TGTGCCAGCAGCACAGGGACGGGGCAAGAGACCCAGTACTTC. This sequence encodes CASSTGTGQETQYF.

The rearrangement links TRBV6-2 or TRBV6-3 to TRBJ2-7; D is uncertain. Germline V gene data show CDR1 as MNHEY and CDR2 as SVGEGT. Trimming removed 2 bases at V and 0 bases at J, with 11 bases between. This CDR3 is 15 amino acids long. CDR3 bases: TGTGCCAGCAGTTACCCGGCAGCAGCCTCCTACGAGCAGTACGTC. This encodes CASSYPAAASYEQYV.

Regarding this clonotype: A single base separates this from a much larger clone, so it may be a read error. For the CDR3, the DNA is TGCGCCAACAGACCTACGCAGTGGGCCGGGGAGCTGTTTTTT. Translating it yields CANRPTQWAGELFF. The rearrangement links TRBV4-1 to TRBJ2-2; D gene ambiguous. CDR3 length: 14 residues. The germline gives CDR1 MGHRA, CDR2 YSYEKL. Trimming left V 10 bases short and J 6 bases short, with 18 bases between.

This clonotype was counted at least ten times. V and J are TRBV20-1 and TRBJ1-1; D remains ambiguous. The germline V and J ends were trimmed by 8 bases and 4 bases, with 14 bases remaining between them. This CDR3 has 12 residues. CDR1 is DFQATT and CDR2 is SNEGSKA in the germline V gene (reference sequence). The CDR3 coding sequence is TGCAGTTTGCCTTCCCCGGGCACTGAAGCTTTCTTT. Translated: CSLPSPGTEAFF.